The 5 T cell receptor beta chains below were found in one sample sequenced in a study of cytomegalovirus exposure and HLA in healthy donors. PCR was performed using 60 Vbeta and 13 Jbeta primers. Sequencing was performed with immunoSEQ multiplex PCR; in TCRdb, only in-frame clones are kept and a portion is missing. Altogether around 80,000 clones are present, around 76% being singletons, with the ten largest covering 5.5% to 7%. Sequencing was carried out using PBMCs. These receptor sequences come from a man between 18 and 35 years old in good health and CMV-seropositive.

The gene calls are TRBV5-1 and TRBJ2-1, with D maybe TRBD2 (6 bases). The V gene lost 4 bases and the J gene lost 9 bases, with 14 bases spanning the gap. Germline CDR1 SGHRS, CDR2 YFSETQ. The CDR3 covers 13 residues. CDR3 in DNA: TGCGCCAGCAGCCCCGCGGCGGGGTTTGAGCAGTTCTTC. This sequence encodes CASSPAAGFEQFF.

On this clone: This specimen includes other DNA sequences encoding the same CDR3. V gene TRBV7-8 combines with J gene TRBJ1-1; a weak D match, TRBD1 (5 bases). The CDR3 consists of 15 residues. Germline CDR1 and CDR2: SGHVS and FQNEAQ. V gave up 3 bases and J gave up 8 bases, with 19 bases separating them. The CDR3 loop reads CASSLEGSRRLEAFF. In DNA form, the CDR3 reads TGTGCCAGCAGCTTGGAGGGGTCCCGACGGTTAGAAGCTTTCTTT.

This rearrangement joins TRBV9 to TRBJ2-5; the match to TRBD1 covers 7 bases. The germline gives CDR1 SGDLS, CDR2 YYNGEE. J lost 5 bases, V lost 5 bases, and 12 bases had no gene match. This CDR3 is 15 amino acids long. The CDR3 protein is CASSSRGGPGETQYF. The CDR3 DNA follows: TGTGCCAGCAGTTCTAGAGGGGGCCCGGGGGAGACCCAGTACTTC.

The CDR3 loop is CASSFISGYEQYF. In DNA, the CDR3 is TGTGCCAGCAGCTTCATTAGCGGGTACGAGCAGTACTTC. V gene TRBV13 combines with J gene TRBJ2-7; 7 nucleotides align to TRBD2. CDR3 length: 13 amino acids. Germline V gene data show CDR1 as PRHDT and CDR2 as FYEKMQ (reference sequence). The ends lost 3 bases at V and 4 bases at J; junction bases unmatched: 3.

The chain uses TRBV18 and TRBJ2-1; 8 bases are shared with TRBD1. With V trimmed by 3 bases and J by 12 bases, 4 bases remained unmatched. Germline loops: CDR1 KGHSH, CDR2 LQKENI. The CDR3 loop spans 12 amino acids. CDR3 protein: CASSPDRGGQFF. The CDR3 DNA reads TGTGCCAGCTCACCTGACAGGGGAGGGCAGTTCTTC.